Shown below are 22 T cell receptor beta chains from a single sample sequenced in a study of blood T cells in healthy people across ages. Through a sample-barcoded 5' primer and a J-beta primer mix, a second PCR was run for roughly 6 to 11 cycles. Via MiXCR, TCRdb re-called the 5' RACE reads, giving one row per CDR3 protein. The table has roughly 800,000 distinct CDR3 sequences, approximately 25% seen once. The sample also formed part of further work on T cells of mothers and their children.

Sequenced input: blood. The receptor source for this set is a boy aged 5-17 years in good health.

This clonotype was seen more than once but under ten times. The chain has TRBV3-1 and TRBJ1-4; the match to TRBD1 covers 7 bases. This CDR3 is built from 15 residues. The J segment lost 8 bases and the V segment lost 4 bases, leaving 10 bases of the junction unmatched. Germline V CDR1 and CDR2: LGHDT, YNNKEL (reference sequence). CDR3 residues: CASSPDGNRGEKLFF. The CDR3, as DNA: TGTGCCAGCAGCCCGGACGGTAACAGGGGCGAAAAACTGTTTTTT.

Comment on this clonotype: This likely comes from a read error, as the CDR3 has no conserved phenylalanine or tryptophan at its end. This CDR3 reads CAIGGGITEAFL. CDR3 coding DNA: TGTGCAATCGGGGGGGGGATTACTGAAGCTTTCCTT. The chain uses TRBV7-9 and TRBJ1-1; D is possibly TRBD1 (5 bases). The CDR3 totals 12 residues. From germline, CDR1 is SEHNR and CDR2 FQNEAQ (reference sequence).

The J gene is TRBJ2-5, the V gene TRBV29-1; TRBD2 aligns across 8 bases. The CDR3 covers 13 residues. Germline trimming cut 4 bases from V and 4 bases from J; bases unmatched to any gene: 5. Germline V CDR1 and CDR2: SQVTM, ANQGSEA. CDR3 nucleotide sequence: TGCAGCGTTGCGGGGGGGCGTATAGAGACCCAGTACTTC. Its protein product is CSVAGGRIETQYF.

This chain joins TRBV29-1 and TRBJ1-1; TRBD1 might be the D (5 bases). Trimming removed 4 bases at V and 4 bases at J, with 16 bases between. Germline values: CDR1 SQVTM, CDR2 ANQGSEA. The CDR3 has 14 residues. The CDR3 here is CSVGSRVAGTEAFF. The CDR3 nucleotides are TGCAGCGTTGGGAGCAGGGTTGCGGGCACTGAAGCTTTCTTT.

This clonotype was recorded at least ten times. The rearrangement uses TRBV10-3 and TRBJ2-7; 13 nucleotides match TRBD2. CDR1 is ENHRY and CDR2 is SYGVKD in the germline V gene. The CDR3 loop spans 15 amino acids. Trimming cost V 2 bases and J 4 bases; bases outside gene matches: 2. The CDR3 nucleotides read TGTGCCATCAGTGAGGGACTAGCGGGGGAGTACGAGCAGTACTTC. It specifies CAISEGLAGEYEQYF.

The rearrangement joins TRBV5-1 to TRBJ2-5; TRBD1 aligns across 11 bases. Germline V gene data show CDR1 as SGHRS and CDR2 as YFSETQ. The CDR3 is 17 residues long. V shed 2 bases, J shed 5 bases, and the junction held 11 bases outside the gene matches. CDR3: CASSFQGQGASWETQYF. CDR3 DNA sequence: TGCGCCAGCAGCTTCCAAGGACAGGGGGCTTCCTGGGAGACCCAGTACTTC.

This clonotype was detected only a few times. The junction departs from the called germline gene at one end, perhaps through a read error. The chain recombines TRBV6-5 with TRBJ2-7; TRBD2 matches 11 bases. This CDR3 is 15 amino acids long. Germline CDR1 is MNHEY and CDR2 is SVGAGI. This CDR3 is CASTAPGLAVDEQHF. CDR3 bases: TGTGCCAGCACCGCGCCGGGACTAGCGGTCGACGAGCAGCACTTC.

This clonotype was found a few times. V and J are TRBV3-1 and TRBJ2-3; weak D call: TRBD2 (6 bases). The CDR3 covers 12 residues. Trimming shortened V by 8 bases and J by 6 bases, and 12 bases separated the two germline ends. The germline V gene encodes CDR1 LGHDT and CDR2 YNNKEL (reference sequence). In DNA, the CDR3 is TGTGCCAGCCGGGGAGGATCGGATACGCAGTATTTT. It codes for CASRGGSDTQYF.

This clonotype was counted only a few times. This chain links TRBV27 with TRBJ2-7; D possibly corresponds to TRBD2 (5 bases). The CDR3 covers 12 residues. Trimming removed 10 bases at V and 7 bases at J, with 17 bases between. Germline V gene sequence: CDR1 MNHEY, CDR2 SMNVEV (reference sequence). In DNA, the CDR3 is TGTGCCACCGGTTGGACTGCGGAGGAGCAGTACTTC. This encodes CATGWTAEEQYF.

The chain couples TRBV12-3 or TRBV12-4 to TRBJ1-5, with TRBD1 identical over 11 bases. The CDR3 has 16 residues. V lost 6 bases and J lost 3; bases outside the gene matches: 7. The CDR3 sequence: CASRPKGQGDNQPQHF. For the CDR3, the DNA is TGTGCCAGCAGACCTAAGGGACAGGGGGACAATCAGCCCCAGCATTTT.

V is TRBV7-2 and J is TRBJ1-1; D remains unclear. V shed 1 base and J shed 10 bases, with 16 bases lying between them. Germline CDR1 reads SGHTA; CDR2 reads FQGNSA. This CDR3 spans 14 amino acids. The CDR3 coding sequence is TGTGCCAGCAGCTTAGGGTTGGCGGGGATCGGAGCTTTCTTT. As protein: CASSLGLAGIGAFF.

This rearrangement joins TRBV20-1 to TRBJ2-5; the D call may be TRBD1 or TRBD2 (5 bases each). CDR1 and CDR2 from the germline V gene are DFQATT and SNEGSKA (reference sequence). This CDR3 is built from 15 residues. V was cut by 1 base and J by 3 bases, with 15 bases left in between. The CDR3 nucleotides read TGCAGTGCTAGAGCTATCAGGGAGAATGAAGAGACCCAGTACTTC. Protein: CSARAIRENEETQYF.

The rearrangement uses TRBV4-3 and TRBJ2-5; the match to TRBD2 covers 8 bases. Germline trimming cut 0 bases from V and 2 bases from J; bases unmatched to any gene: 14. From germline, CDR1 is LGHNA and CDR2 YSLEER. CDR3 length: 19 amino acids. The CDR3 nucleotides are TGCGCCAGCAGCCAAGATCTCCCCCGGGGTAGCGGGGTTCAAGAGACCCAGTACTTC. Translating it yields CASSQDLPRGSGVQETQYF.

The table lists this clonotype with a few counts. V is TRBV7-8 and J is TRBJ2-6, with unresolved D. The germline CDR1 and CDR2 sequences are SGHVS and FQNEAQ. V was trimmed by 3 bases and J by 2 bases, leaving 23 bases between them. The CDR3 spans 20 residues. CDR3: CASSFLKPVEFVTGANVLTF. CDR3 nucleotide sequence: TGTGCCAGCAGCTTCCTTAAGCCAGTAGAATTCGTTACTGGGGCCAACGTCCTGACTTTC.

The chain combines TRBV29-1 with TRBJ1-1; 10 positions agree with TRBD1. V shed 8 bases and J 7 bases; nucleotides not matched to a gene: 7. CDR1 is SQVTM, CDR2 ANQGSEA, per germline. The CDR3 length is 12 residues. The CDR3: CSPGTGEGEAFF. Written as DNA, the CDR3 is TGCAGCCCGGGGACAGGGGAGGGTGAAGCTTTCTTT.

The rearrangement joins TRBV6-2 or TRBV6-3 to TRBJ2-1, with D perhaps TRBD2 (5 bases). This CDR3 comprises 14 residues. V gave up 7 bases and J gave up 3 bases, with 13 bases separating them. From germline, CDR1 is MNHEY and CDR2 SVGEGT. CDR3 in amino acids: CASIGLSRYNEQFF. The CDR3 coding sequence is TGTGCCAGCATCGGACTGTCCCGCTACAATGAGCAGTTCTTC.

The chain couples TRBV4-2 to TRBJ2-7, with D tentatively TRBD2 (6 bases). Trimming removed 4 bases from V and 2 bases from J, with 12 bases in between. The CDR3 has 14 residues. Per the germline V gene, CDR1 is LGHNA and CDR2 is YNFKEQ. The CDR3 DNA sequence: TGTGCCAGCAGCCCCAACTGGGGGGCCTACGAGCAGTACTTC. It codes for CASSPNWGAYEQYF.

The genes are TRBV15 and TRBJ2-3; TRBD2 agrees at 7 bases. Trimming removed 2 bases from V and 0 bases from J; junction bases left unmatched: 5. Per germline, CDR1 LNHNV and CDR2 YYDKDF (reference sequence). The CDR3 sequence is 16 residues long. As DNA, the CDR3 is TGTGCCACCAGCAGAACCAGCGGGGCTAGCACAGATACGCAGTATTTT. As protein: CATSRTSGASTDTQYF.

The table lists this clonotype with many counts. The chain uses TRBV9 and TRBJ2-5; 7 bases agree with TRBD2. Germline CDR1 is SGDLS and CDR2 is YYNGEE. This CDR3 comprises 13 residues. After removal of 5 bases from V and 5 bases from J, the junction contained 6 bases not matched to a gene. The CDR3 loop is CASSVGGGETQYF. CDR3 nucleotides: TGTGCCAGCAGTGTGGGGGGAGGGGAGACCCAGTACTTC.

The chain has TRBV6-5 and TRBJ2-7, with 7 bases identical to TRBD1. Germline assignment: CDR1 MNHEY and CDR2 SVGAGI. There are 12 residues in the CDR3. Trimming at V came to 6 bases and at J to 8 bases, leaving 7 bases not matched to a gene. CDR3 region: CASSPDREKQYF. DNA of the CDR3: TGTGCCAGCAGCCCCGACAGGGAAAAGCAGTACTTC.

The chain has TRBV20-1 and TRBJ2-1, with 9 bases lining up with TRBD2. The germline gives CDR1 DFQATT, CDR2 SNEGSKA (reference sequence). This CDR3 spans 13 amino acids. V shed 4 bases, J shed 4 bases, and the junction held 2 bases outside the gene matches. In DNA form, the CDR3 reads TGCAGTGCTAACCTAGCGGGATACAATGAGCAGTTCTTC. Translation gives CSANLAGYNEQFF.

This clonotype was detected a few times. This chain connects TRBV4-1 to TRBJ2-7; D is uncertain. Germline loops: CDR1 MGHRA, CDR2 YSYEKL. V dropped 0 bases and J dropped 3 bases, with 12 bases sitting between them. The CDR3 loop spans 15 amino acids. The CDR3 coding sequence is TGCGCCAGCAGCCAAGATGCAGGTATCGACTACGAGCAGTACTTC. Translation: CASSQDAGIDYEQYF.